This TCR beta chain appears in the sequencing data of a study of neurological immune-mediated disorders. TCRdb reprocessed the 5' RACE reads via MiXCR and lists one record per CDR3 protein. The data hold about 79,000 distinct CDR3 sequences, with about 14% observed a single time. The sample was PBMCs. The clonotype comes from a woman aged 45-59 years in good health.

The CDR3 region has the DNA TGCGCCAGCAGCCAAGCCGCTTCTAGCGGGAGGGCCGCAGATACGCAGTATTTT. Translation: CASSQAASSGRAADTQYF. This chain connects TRBV4-1 to TRBJ2-3, with 12 bases fitting TRBD2. The CDR3 is made up of 18 amino acids. The J segment lost 4 bases and the V segment lost 1 base, leaving 9 bases of the junction unmatched. Germline V gives CDR1 MGHRA, CDR2 YSYEKL.